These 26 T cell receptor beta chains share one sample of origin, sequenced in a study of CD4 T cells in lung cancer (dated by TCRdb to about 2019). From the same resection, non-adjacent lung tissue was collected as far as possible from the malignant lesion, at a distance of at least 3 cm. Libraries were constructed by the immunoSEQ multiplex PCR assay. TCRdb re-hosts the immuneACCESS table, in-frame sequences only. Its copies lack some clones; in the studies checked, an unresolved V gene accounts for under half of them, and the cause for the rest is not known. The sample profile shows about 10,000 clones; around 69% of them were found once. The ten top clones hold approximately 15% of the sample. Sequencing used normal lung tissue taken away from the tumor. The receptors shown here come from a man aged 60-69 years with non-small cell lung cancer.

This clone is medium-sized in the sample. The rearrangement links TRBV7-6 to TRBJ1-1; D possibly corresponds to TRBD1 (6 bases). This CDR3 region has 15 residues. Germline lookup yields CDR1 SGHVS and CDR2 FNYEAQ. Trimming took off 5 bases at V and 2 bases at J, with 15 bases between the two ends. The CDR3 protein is CASSPSGQINTEAFF. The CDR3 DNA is TGTGCCAGCAGCCCCTCGGGACAAATAAACACTGAAGCTTTCTTT.

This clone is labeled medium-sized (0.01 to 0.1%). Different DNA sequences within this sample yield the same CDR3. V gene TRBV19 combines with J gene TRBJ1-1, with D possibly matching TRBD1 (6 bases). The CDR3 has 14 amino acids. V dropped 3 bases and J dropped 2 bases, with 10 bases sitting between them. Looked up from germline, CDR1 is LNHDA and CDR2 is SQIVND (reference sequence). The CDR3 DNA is TGTGCCAGTAGTATCGGCAGGGGAAACACTGAAGCTTTCTTT. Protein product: CASSIGRGNTEAFF.

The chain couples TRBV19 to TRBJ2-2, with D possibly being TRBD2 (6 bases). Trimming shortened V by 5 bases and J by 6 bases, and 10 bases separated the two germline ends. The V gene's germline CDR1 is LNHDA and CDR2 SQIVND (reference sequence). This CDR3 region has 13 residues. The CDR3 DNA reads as TGTGCCAGTAGTCCGCCGGGGGCCGGGGAGCTGTTTTTT. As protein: CASSPPGAGELFF.

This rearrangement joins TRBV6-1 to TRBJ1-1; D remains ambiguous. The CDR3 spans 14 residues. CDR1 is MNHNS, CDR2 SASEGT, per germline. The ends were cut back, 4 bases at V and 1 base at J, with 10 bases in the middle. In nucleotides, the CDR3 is TGTGCCAGCAGTGTAAACCTATGGAACACTGAAGCTTTCTTT. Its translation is CASSVNLWNTEAFF.

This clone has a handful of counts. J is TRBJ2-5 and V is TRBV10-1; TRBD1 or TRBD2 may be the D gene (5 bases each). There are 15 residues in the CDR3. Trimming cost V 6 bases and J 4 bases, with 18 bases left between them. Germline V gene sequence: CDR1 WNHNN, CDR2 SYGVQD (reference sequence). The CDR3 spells CASSEGRQRGETQYF. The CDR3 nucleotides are TGCGCCAGCAGCGAGGGACGACAGCGTGGAGAGACCCAGTACTTC.

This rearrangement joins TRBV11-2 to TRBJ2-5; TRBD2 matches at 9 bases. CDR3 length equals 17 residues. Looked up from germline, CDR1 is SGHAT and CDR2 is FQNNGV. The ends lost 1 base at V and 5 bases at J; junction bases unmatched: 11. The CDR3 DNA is TGTGCCAGCAGCTTAGCGGTGGATAGCGGGAGACGGGAGACCCAGTACTTC. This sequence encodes CASSLAVDSGRRETQYF.

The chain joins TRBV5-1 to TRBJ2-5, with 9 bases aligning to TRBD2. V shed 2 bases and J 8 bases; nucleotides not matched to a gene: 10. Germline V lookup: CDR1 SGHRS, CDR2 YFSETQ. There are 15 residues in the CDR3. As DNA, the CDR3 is TGCGCCAGCAGCTTACTAGCGGGCACCGGAGGAACCCAGTACTTC. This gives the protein CASSLLAGTGGTQYF.

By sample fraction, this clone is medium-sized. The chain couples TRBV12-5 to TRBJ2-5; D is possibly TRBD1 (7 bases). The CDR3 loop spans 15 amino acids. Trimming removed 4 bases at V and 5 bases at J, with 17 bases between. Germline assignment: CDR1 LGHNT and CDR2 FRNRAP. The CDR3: CASGSGDSVGETQYF. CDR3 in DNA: TGTGCTAGTGGTTCGGGGGACAGCGTGGGCGAGACCCAGTACTTC.

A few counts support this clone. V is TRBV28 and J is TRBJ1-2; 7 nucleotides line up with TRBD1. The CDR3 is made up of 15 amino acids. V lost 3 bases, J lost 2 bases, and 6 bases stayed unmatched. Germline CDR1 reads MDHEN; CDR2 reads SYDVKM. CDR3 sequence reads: CASSFMDRKNYGYTF. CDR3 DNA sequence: TGTGCCAGCAGTTTCATGGACAGGAAGAACTATGGCTACACCTTC.

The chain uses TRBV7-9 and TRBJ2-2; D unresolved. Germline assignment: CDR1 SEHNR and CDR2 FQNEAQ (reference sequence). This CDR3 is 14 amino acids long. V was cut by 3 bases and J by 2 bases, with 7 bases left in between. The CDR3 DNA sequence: TGTGCCAGCAGCTTCTCTACTAACACCGGGGAGCTGTTTTTT. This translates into CASSFSTNTGELFF.

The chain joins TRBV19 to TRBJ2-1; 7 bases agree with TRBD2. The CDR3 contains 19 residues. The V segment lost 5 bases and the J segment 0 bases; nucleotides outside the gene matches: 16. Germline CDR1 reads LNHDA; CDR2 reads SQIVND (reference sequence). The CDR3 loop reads CASSVSTTSAQGSYNEQFF. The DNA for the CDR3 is TGTGCCAGTAGTGTCTCCACAACTAGCGCCCAAGGCTCCTACAATGAGCAGTTCTTC.

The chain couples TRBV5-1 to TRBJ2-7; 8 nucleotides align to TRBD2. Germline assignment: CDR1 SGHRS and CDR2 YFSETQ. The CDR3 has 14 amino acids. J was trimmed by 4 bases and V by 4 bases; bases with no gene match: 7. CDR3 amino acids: CASSHSGKKYEQYF. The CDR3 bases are TGCGCCAGCAGCCATAGCGGGAAAAAGTACGAGCAGTACTTC.

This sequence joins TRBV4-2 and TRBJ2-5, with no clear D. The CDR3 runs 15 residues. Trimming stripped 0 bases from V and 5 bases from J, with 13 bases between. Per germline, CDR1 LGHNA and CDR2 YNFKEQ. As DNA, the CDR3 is TGTGCCAGCAGCCAAGATGTTGGCGGTGGGGAGACCCAGTACTTC. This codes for CASSQDVGGGETQYF.

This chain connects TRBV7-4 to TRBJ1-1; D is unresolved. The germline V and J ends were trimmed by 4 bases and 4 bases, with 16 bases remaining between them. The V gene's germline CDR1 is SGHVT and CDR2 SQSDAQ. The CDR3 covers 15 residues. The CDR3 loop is CASSSGEGPLTEAFF. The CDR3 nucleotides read TGTGCCAGCAGCTCCGGGGAGGGCCCTCTCACTGAAGCTTTCTTT.

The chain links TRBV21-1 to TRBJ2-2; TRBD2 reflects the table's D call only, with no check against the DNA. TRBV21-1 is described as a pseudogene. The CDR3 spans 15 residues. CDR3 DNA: TGTGCCAGCAGCAAAGCGCTACTCGGGGGCGGGGAGCTGTTTTTT. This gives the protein CASSKALLGGGELFF.

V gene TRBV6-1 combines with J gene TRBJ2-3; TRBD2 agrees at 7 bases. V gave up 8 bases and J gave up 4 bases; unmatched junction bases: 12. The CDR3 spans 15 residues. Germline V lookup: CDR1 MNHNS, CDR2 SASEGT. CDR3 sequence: CASDPLSGTSDTQYF. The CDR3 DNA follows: TGTGCCAGCGACCCCCTCAGCGGGACCTCAGATACGCAGTATTTT.

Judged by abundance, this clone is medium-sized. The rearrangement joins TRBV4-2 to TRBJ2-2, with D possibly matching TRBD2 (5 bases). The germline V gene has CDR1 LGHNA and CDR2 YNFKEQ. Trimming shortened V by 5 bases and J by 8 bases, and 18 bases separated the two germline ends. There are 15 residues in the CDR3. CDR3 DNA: TGTGCCAGCAGCAACCAGGTGCCGGAGGTGGGGGAGCTGTTTTTT. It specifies CASSNQVPEVGELFF.

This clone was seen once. CDR3 sequence (DNA): TGTGCCAGCACTTTAATAGCGGGAGGAGCAGATACGCAGTATTTT. This translates into CASTLIAGGADTQYF. This sequence joins TRBV6-5 and TRBJ2-3; 10 bases agree with TRBD2. This CDR3 spans 15 amino acids. With V trimmed by 7 bases and J by 4 bases, 8 bases remained unmatched. Germline V gene data show CDR1 as MNHEY and CDR2 as SVGAGI.

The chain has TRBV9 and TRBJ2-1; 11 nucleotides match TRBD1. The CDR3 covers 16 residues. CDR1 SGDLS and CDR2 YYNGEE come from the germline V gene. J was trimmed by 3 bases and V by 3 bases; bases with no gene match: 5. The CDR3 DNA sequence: TGTGCCAGCAGCGCCATGGACAGGGGGCTCTACAATGAGCAGTTCTTC. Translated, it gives CASSAMDRGLYNEQFF. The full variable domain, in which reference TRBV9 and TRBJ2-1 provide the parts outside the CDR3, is DSGVTQTPKHLITATGQRVTLRCSPRSGDLSVYWYQQSLDQGLQFLIQYYNGEERAKGNILERFSAQQFPDLHSELNLSSLELGDSALYFCASSAMDRGLYNEQFFGPGTRLTVL.

CDR3 amino acids: CASSVGASGSPLHF. CDR3 sequence (DNA): TGTGCCAGCAGCGTAGGAGCGAGCGGATCACCCCTCCACTTT. The V and J genes are TRBV9 and TRBJ1-6; D remains ambiguous. Between the trimmed V and J ends, which lost 0 bases and 10 bases, there was a span of 11 bases. Germline lookup yields CDR1 SGDLS and CDR2 YYNGEE. The length of the CDR3 is 14 residues. Combining the CDR3 with reference TRBV9 and TRBJ1-6 gives the whole variable domain DSGVTQTPKHLITATGQRVTLRCSPRSGDLSVYWYQQSLDQGLQFLIQYYNGEERAKGNILERFSAQQFPDLHSELNLSSLELGDSALYFCASSVGASGSPLHFGNGTRLTVT.

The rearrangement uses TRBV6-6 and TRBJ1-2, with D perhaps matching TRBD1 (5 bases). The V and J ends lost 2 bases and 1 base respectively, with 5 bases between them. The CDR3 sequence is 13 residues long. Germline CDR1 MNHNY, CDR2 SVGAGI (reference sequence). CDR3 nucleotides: TGTGCCAGCAGTTACGACAGTAACTATGGCTACACCTTC. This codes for CASSYDSNYGYTF.

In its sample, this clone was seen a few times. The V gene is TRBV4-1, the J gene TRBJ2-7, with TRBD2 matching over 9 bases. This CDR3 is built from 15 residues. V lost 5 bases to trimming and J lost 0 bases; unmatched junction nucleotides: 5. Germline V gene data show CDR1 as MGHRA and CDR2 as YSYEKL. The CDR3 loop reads CASSVQRGVSYEQYF. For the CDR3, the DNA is TGCGCCAGCAGCGTCCAGCGGGGGGTCTCCTACGAGCAGTACTTC.

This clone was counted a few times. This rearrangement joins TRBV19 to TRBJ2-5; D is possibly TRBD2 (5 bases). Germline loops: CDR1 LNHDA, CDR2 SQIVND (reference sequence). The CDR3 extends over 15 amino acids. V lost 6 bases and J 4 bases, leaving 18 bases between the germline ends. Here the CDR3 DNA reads TGTGCCAGTAGACGCCAAACTAGTATGGTAGAGACCCAGTACTTC. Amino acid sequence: CASRRQTSMVETQYF.

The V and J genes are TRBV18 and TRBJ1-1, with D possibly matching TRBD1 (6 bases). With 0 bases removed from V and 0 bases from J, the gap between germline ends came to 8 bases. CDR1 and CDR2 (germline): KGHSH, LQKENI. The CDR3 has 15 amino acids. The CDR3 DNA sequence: TGTGCCAGCTCACCACCGACAGGTGTGAACACTGAAGCTTTCTTT. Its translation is CASSPPTGVNTEAFF.

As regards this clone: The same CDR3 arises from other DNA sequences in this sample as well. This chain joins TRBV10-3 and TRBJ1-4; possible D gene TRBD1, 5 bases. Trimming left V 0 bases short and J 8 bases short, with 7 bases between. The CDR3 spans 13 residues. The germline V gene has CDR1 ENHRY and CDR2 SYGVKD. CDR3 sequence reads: CAISESGGEKLFF. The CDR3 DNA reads TGTGCCATCAGTGAGTCGGGGGGGGAAAAACTGTTTTTT.

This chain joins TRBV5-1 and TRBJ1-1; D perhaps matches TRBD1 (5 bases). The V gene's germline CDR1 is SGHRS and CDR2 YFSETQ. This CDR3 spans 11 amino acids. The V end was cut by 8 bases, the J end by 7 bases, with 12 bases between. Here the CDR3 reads CASSQGSEAFF. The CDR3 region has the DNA TGCGCCAGTTCCCAGGGCAGTGAAGCTTTCTTT.